Below, 3 T cell receptor beta chains from the same sample are listed, as sequenced in a study of blood T cell repertoires in COVID-19. Assay: immunoSEQ multiplex PCR; the TCRdb copy retains only in-frame clones and omits some. The table includes roughly 160,000 clones, 80% detected once. The sequenced sample consisted of PBMCs or T cells enriched from blood (not recorded which). These receptors came from a woman aged 55-69 years who had recovered from COVID-19.

The chain recombines TRBV11-2 with TRBJ1-1; D is unresolved. Germline CDR1 and CDR2: SGHAT and FQNNGV. Trimming took 4 bases from V and 0 from J, leaving 12 bases between them. CDR3 size: 15 residues. This CDR3 is CASSSAIGVNTEAFF. As DNA, the CDR3 is TGTGCCAGCAGCTCCGCAATCGGGGTGAACACTGAAGCTTTCTTT.

V is TRBV18 and J is TRBJ1-4, with TRBD1 matching 10 bases. The CDR3 is made up of 16 amino acids. V lost 6 bases and J lost 8; bases outside the gene matches: 12. Germline lookup yields CDR1 KGHSH and CDR2 LQKENI. The CDR3 region has the DNA TGTGCCAGCTCCCATTCAGGACGGGACAGGGGAGAAAAACTGTTTTTT. This translates into CASSHSGRDRGEKLFF.

This chain links TRBV27 with TRBJ2-7, with D possibly matching TRBD1 (6 bases). CDR3 size: 14 residues. Per the germline V gene, CDR1 is MNHEY and CDR2 is SMNVEV (reference sequence). Deletions cut 5 bases from V and 1 base from J, with 12 bases between. The chain's CDR3 is CASSQARGSYEQYF. CDR3 bases: TGTGCCAGCAGTCAGGCTAGGGGGTCCTACGAGCAGTACTTC.